The subject of this entry is one T cell receptor (delta chain). One base separates it from a far larger clone, so it is likely a read error. Distinct nucleotide sequences in the sample also encode this CDR3. These data originate in a study of gamma-delta T cells after stem cell transplantation. TCRdb re-processed the RT-PCR reads via CATT. The sample consists of around 3,000 delta-chain clones, approximately 1.7% of them appearing once. This TCR came from a human donor. It is not recorded whose cells these are; they may come from a transplant donor. Sequenced material: gamma-delta T cells.

The CDR3 coding sequence is TGTGCCTGTGACTTCTTATCCTCTGAGATCGGGGGCGGCACCGACAAACTCATCTTT. Translated, it gives CACDFLSSEIGGGTDKLIF. The J gene is TRDJ1, the V gene TRDV2; TRDD3 is a possible D gene (5 bases). The CDR3 consists of 19 residues. CDR1 is GEAIGNYY, CDR2 EKD, per germline.